The 3 T cell receptor beta chains below all came from one sample that was sequenced in a study of radiotherapy plus CTLA-4 blockade in lung cancer. The table came from immunoSEQ multiplex PCR; TCRdb's copy has only in-frame clones and leaves some out. Seen here are some 32,000 clones, 70% observed once, and the top ten hold 3.5% to 4.5%. Specimen: peripheral blood, collected from a patient treated with radiotherapy plus ipilimumab. These receptors all stem from a human donor with non-small cell lung cancer who had stable disease on radiotherapy plus ipilimumab.

J is TRBJ1-2 and V is TRBV5-1; TRBD1 might be the D (6 bases). This CDR3 comprises 15 residues. Germline assignment: CDR1 SGHRS and CDR2 YFSETQ. V was clipped by 4 bases and J by 5 bases, with 18 bases between them. CDR3 nucleotides: TGCGCCAGCAGCCCCGGGGGGGGGCTAGAATATGGCTACACCTTC. This encodes CASSPGGGLEYGYTF.

The chain is built from TRBV11-3 and TRBJ2-3; 11 nucleotides match TRBD2. Per the germline V gene, CDR1 is SGHNT and CDR2 is YENEEA. V shed 1 base and J 4 bases; nucleotides not matched to a gene: 7. CDR3 length: 17 residues. The DNA of the CDR3 is TGTGCCAGCAGCTTAGTCGCTAGCGGGAGGCCCGCAGATACGCAGTATTTT. It is translated as CASSLVASGRPADTQYF.

The CDR3 DNA reads TGTGCCAGCAGCTTCTCGATAGAAGGCACAGATACGCAGTATTTT. Translating gives CASSFSIEGTDTQYF. The rearrangement uses TRBV7-9 and TRBJ2-3; D is unclear. Between the trimmed V and J ends, which lost 3 bases and 1 base, there was a span of 11 bases. This CDR3 contains 15 residues. CDR1 is SEHNR, CDR2 FQNEAQ, per germline (reference sequence).